This T cell receptor beta chain was profiled in a study of technical replicates of blood from several donors. Germline values: CDR1 MNHNY, CDR2 SVGAGI (reference sequence). CDR3 size: 15 residues. J was trimmed by 0 bases and V by 5 bases; bases with no gene match: 3. TCRdb's table, derived via immunoSEQ multiplex PCR, lists solely in-frame clones and lacks some. This sample yields tens of thousands of clones, of which nearly 98% are seen a single time; roughly 0.17% belongs to the top ten. The source is a human donor in good health. The specimen sequenced was T cells isolated from PBMCs. The gene calls are TRBV6-6 and TRBJ2-7; TRBD1 agrees at 11 bases. CDR3 bases: TGTGCCAGCAGTCGTGGACAGGGGGCCTCCTACGAGCAGTACTTC. Residues: CASSRGQGASYEQYF.